The present T cell receptor beta chain was sequenced within a study of shared clonotypes between healthy human individuals. Study-wide background: Used for every donor were three CD4 naive, three CD4 memory, two CD8 naive and one CD8 memory plate. Regarding the study as a whole: Larger estimated richness was generally recorded for naive subsets relative to memory subsets.

Regarding this clone: Its target is not known.

Samples underwent the assay at deep level. The authors loaded approximately 220 ng DNA, tens of thousands of T cell genomes, into sorted-subset replicate PCRs. Assay used: immunoSEQ multiplex PCR; TCRdb lists only in-frame clones, some missing. Of 2 million to 2.5 million clones in the sample, 95% were seen once. This TCR came from a man younger than 35 in good health. Sample: naive CD4+ T cells sorted from blood. Subset in this sample: CD45RA+ positively selected.

The CDR3 here is CASSLGSRGDEQFF. DNA of the CDR3: TGTGCCAGCAGCTTAGGTAGCCGGGGGGATGAGCAGTTCTTC. The J gene is TRBJ2-1, the V gene TRBV7-2, with TRBD2 identical over 7 bases. CDR1 is SGHTA and CDR2 is FQGNSA in the germline V gene. This CDR3 contains 14 residues. V shed 1 base, J shed 8 bases, and the junction held 5 bases outside the gene matches.